This TCR beta chain was observed in a study of cytomegalovirus exposure and HLA in healthy donors. Losses at the gene ends were 1 base for V and 11 bases for J; bases not matched to a gene: 12. The CDR3 is 17 residues long. Germline assignment: CDR1 SGHNT and CDR2 YENEEA. Sequencing was performed with immunoSEQ multiplex PCR; in TCRdb, only in-frame clones are kept and a portion is missing. The sample shows about 82,000 clones, 90% to 95% of them seen only once. This clonotype was obtained from a man younger than 35 in good health and CMV-seronegative. Sample: PBMCs. The chain couples TRBV11-3 to TRBJ2-1, with TRBD2 matching over 12 bases. CDR3 nucleotides: TGTGCCAGCAGCTTAGGTGGGGCTAGCGGGAGGGCCGTAAAGCAGTTCTTC. Its protein is CASSLGGASGRAVKQFF. The full variable domain, rest sourced from reference TRBV11-3 and TRBJ2-1, is EAGVVQSPRYKIIEKKQPVAFWCNPISGHNTLYWYLQNLGQGPELLIRYENEEAVDDSQLPKDRFSAERLKGVDSTLKIQPAELGDSAVYLCASSLGGASGRAVKQFFGPGTRLTVL.